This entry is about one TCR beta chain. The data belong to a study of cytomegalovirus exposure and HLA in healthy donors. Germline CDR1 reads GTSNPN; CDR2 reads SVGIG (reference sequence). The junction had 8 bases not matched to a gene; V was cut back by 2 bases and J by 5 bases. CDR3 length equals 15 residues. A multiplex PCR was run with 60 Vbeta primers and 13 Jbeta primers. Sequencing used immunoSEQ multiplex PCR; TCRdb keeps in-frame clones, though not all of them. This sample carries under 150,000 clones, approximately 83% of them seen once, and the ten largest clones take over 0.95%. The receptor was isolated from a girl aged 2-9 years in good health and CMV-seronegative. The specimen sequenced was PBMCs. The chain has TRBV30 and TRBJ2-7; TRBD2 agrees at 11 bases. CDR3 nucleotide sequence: TGTGCCTGGAGTATAGCGGGGGGGGAAATAGACGAGCAGTACTTC. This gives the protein CAWSIAGGEIDEQYF. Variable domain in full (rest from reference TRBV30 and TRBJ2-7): SQTIHQWPATLVQPVGSPLSLECTVEGTSNPNLYWYRQAAGRGLQLLFYSVGIGQISSEVPQNLSASRPQDRQFILSSKKLLLSDSGFYLCAWSIAGGEIDEQYFGPGTRLTVT.